This T cell receptor beta chain came from a study of T cell responses to AZD1222 COVID-19 vaccine. Study-level results: Spike-specific TCRs gained breadth and depth after people received two AZD1222 doses. A mostly white British donor set with more females was recruited, and clonal diversity was possibly underestimated. Among AZD1222 vaccinees, only five or six were seropositive at baseline.

As for this clone: As yet, its antigen is unknown.

Germline loops: CDR1 MNHEY, CDR2 SMNVEV (reference sequence). The CDR3 loop spans 12 amino acids. The V end was cut by 6 bases, the J end by 8 bases, with 13 bases between. The data were produced by immunoSEQ multiplex PCR, yet TCRdb's version contains in-frame clones alone and is incomplete. Of roughly 100,000 clones in the sample, about nine tenths are singletons; the top ten hold about 4.8%. The receptor comes from an adult in good health. The J gene is TRBJ1-2, the V gene TRBV27; tentative D call: TRBD1 (5 bases). Sequencing was performed on peripheral blood, taken on day 0 of AZD1222 vaccination. CDR3 nucleotide sequence: TGTGCCAGCAGCTCTACGACAGTAGGCTACACCTTC. It codes for CASSSTTVGYTF.